The sequence of this T cell receptor beta chain was determined in a study of T cell repertoires in cytomegalovirus infection. Background on the study: Carrying CMV and the relevant HLA type showed in public TCR beta signatures.

General observations from the study: Individuals carrying CMV plus the relevant HLA were identified by cumulative frequency of public TCR beta families. Clonotype analysis showed dominance of the ex vivo response by HLA-C-restricted CMV-specific TCR beta clonotypes.

TCRdb reanalysed the reads using MiXCR and keeps one entry per CDR3 protein. Of around 630,000 distinct CDR3 sequences listed, 20% to 30% are singletons. This clonotype was counted ten times or more. Its cognate antigen is unknown. This CDR3 has 17 residues. V lost 3 bases to trimming and J lost 0 bases; unmatched junction nucleotides: 8. Germline loops: CDR1 MDHEN, CDR2 SYDVKM. The chain is built from TRBV28 and TRBJ1-5; TRBD1 matches 7 bases. Sequencing used CD8+ T cells from PBMCs. The source is a human donor in good health (CMV status not recorded). Some clones in this sample may be carry-over from other donors' samples. In nucleotides, the CDR3 is TGTGCCAGCAGTTTGGTCAGGGGGGTTTATAGCAATCAGCCCCAGCATTTT. Its protein product is CASSLVRGVYSNQPQHF.